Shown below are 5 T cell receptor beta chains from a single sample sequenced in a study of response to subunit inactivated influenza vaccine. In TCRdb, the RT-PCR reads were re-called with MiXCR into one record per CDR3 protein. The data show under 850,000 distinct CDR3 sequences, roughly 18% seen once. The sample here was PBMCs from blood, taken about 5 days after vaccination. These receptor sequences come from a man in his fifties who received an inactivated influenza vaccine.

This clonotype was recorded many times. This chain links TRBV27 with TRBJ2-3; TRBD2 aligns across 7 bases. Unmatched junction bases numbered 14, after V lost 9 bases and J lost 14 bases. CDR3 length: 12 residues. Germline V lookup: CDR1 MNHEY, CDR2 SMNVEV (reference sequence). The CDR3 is CASSHPGREAYF. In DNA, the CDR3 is TGTGCCAGTTCGCATCCGGGACGGGAGGCGTATTTT.

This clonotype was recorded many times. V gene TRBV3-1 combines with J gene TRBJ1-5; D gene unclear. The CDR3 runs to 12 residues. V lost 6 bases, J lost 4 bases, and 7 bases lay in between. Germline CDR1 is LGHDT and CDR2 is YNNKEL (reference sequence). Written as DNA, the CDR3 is TGTGCCAGCAGTCAGGTTAATCAGCCCCAGCATTTT. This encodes CASSQVNQPQHF.

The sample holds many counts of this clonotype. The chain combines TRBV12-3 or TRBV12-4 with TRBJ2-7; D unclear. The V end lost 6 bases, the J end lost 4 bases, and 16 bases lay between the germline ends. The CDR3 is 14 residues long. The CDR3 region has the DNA TGTGCCAGCAGCCCCGCCAACCAGATTTACGAGCAGTACTTC. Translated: CASSPANQIYEQYF.

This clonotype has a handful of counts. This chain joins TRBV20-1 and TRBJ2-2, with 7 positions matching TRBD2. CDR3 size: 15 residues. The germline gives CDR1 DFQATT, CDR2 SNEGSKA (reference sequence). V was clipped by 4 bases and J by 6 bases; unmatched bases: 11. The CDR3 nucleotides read TGCAGTGCTACCCCTGGGGAGGGAAACGCCGGGGAGCTGTTTTTT. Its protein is CSATPGEGNAGELFF.

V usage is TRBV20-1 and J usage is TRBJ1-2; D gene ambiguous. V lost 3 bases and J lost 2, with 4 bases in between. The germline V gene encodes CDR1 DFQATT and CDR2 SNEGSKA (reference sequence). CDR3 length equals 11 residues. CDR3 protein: CSARFNYGYTF. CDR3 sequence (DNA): TGCAGTGCTAGGTTCAACTATGGCTACACCTTC.